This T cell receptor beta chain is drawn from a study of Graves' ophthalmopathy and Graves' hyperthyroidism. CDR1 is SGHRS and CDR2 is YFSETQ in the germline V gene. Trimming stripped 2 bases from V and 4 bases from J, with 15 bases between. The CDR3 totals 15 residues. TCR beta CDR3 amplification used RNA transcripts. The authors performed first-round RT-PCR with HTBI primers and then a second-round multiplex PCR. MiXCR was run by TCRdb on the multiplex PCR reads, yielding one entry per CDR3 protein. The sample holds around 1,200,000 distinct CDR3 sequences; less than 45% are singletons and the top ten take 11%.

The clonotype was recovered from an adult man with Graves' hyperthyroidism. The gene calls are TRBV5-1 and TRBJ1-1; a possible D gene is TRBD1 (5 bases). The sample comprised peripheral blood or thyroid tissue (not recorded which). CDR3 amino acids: CASSFEGWSGTEAFF. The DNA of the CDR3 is TGCGCCAGCAGCTTTGAGGGGTGGAGTGGCACTGAAGCTTTCTTT.